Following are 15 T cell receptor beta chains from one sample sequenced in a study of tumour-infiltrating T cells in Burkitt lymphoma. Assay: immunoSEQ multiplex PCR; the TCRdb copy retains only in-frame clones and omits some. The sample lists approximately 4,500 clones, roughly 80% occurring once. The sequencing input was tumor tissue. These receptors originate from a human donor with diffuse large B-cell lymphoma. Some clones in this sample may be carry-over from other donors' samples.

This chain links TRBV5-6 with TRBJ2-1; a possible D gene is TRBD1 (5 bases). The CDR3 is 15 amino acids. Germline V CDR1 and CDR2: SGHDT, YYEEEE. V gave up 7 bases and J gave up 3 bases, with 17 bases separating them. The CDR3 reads CASAKWGSNYNEQFF. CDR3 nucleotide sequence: TGTGCCAGCGCTAAATGGGGCAGTAACTACAATGAGCAGTTCTTC.

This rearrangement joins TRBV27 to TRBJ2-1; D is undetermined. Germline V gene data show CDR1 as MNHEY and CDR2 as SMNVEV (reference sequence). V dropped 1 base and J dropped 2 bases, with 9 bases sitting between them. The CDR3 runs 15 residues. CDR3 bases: TGTGCCAGCAGTTTATATCAGACCCCCTACAATGAGCAGTTCTTC. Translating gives CASSLYQTPYNEQFF.

The CDR3 loop is CASSLGGRISTDTQYF. The CDR3 DNA is TGCGCCAGCAGCTTGGGGGGGCGGATTAGCACAGATACGCAGTATTTT. The chain couples TRBV5-1 to TRBJ2-3; TRBD1 might be the D (6 bases). V lost 0 bases and J 0 bases, leaving 11 bases between the germline ends. CDR1 and CDR2 (germline): SGHRS, YFSETQ. This CDR3 is 16 amino acids long.

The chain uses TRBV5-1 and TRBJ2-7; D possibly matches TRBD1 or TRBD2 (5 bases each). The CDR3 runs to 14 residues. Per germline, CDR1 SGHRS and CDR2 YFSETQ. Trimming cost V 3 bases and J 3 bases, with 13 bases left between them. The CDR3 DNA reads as TGCGCCAGCAGCTCCGGGACCGATTTCTACGAGCAGTACTTC. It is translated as CASSSGTDFYEQYF.

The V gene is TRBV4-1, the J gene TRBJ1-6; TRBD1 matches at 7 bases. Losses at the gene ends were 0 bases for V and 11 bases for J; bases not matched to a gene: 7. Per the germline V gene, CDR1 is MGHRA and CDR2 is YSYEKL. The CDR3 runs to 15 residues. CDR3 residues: CASSQEPPGGTPLHF. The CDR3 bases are TGCGCCAGCAGCCAAGAACCGCCAGGGGGGACACCCCTCCACTTT.

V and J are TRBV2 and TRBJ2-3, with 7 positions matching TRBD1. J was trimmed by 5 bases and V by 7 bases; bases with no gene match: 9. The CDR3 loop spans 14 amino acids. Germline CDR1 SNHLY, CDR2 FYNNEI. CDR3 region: CASTSWDSQDTQYF. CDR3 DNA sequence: TGTGCCAGCACCTCCTGGGACAGCCAAGATACGCAGTATTTT.

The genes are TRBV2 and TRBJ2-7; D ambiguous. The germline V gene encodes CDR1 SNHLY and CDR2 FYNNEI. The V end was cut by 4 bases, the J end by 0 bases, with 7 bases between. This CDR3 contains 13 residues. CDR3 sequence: CASSGSGSYEQYF. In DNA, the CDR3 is TGTGCCAGCAGTGGATCCGGCTCCTACGAGCAGTACTTC.

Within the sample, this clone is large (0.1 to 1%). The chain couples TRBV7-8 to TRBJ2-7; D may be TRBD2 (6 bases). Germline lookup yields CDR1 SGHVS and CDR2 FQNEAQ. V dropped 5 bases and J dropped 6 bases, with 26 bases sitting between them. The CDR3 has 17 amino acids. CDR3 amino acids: CASSLSPTSWEIGEQYF. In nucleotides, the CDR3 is TGTGCCAGCAGCCTAAGTCCGACTAGTTGGGAAATAGGCGAGCAGTACTTC. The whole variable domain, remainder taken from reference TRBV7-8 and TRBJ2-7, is GAGVSQSPRYKVAKRGQDVALRCDPISGHVSLFWYQQALGQGPEFLTYFQNEAQLDKSGLPSDRFFAERPEGSVSTLKIQRTQQEDSAVYLCASSLSPTSWEIGEQYFGPGTRLTVT.

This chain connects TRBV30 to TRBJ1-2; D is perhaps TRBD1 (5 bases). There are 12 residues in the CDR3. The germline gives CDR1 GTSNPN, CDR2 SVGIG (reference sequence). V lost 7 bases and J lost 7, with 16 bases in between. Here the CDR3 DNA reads TGTGCCTTAGAAGGGGCGCGGGGTGGCTACACCTTC. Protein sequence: CALEGARGGYTF.

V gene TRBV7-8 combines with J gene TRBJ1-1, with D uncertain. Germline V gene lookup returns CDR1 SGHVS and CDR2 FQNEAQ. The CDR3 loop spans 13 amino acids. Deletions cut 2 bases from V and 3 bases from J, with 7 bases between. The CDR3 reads CASSLLYDTEAFF. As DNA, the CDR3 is TGTGCCAGCAGCTTATTATACGACACTGAAGCTTTCTTT.

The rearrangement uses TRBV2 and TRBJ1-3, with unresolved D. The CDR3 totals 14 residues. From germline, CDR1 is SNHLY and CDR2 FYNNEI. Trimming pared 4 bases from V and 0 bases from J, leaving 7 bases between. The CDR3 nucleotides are TGTGCCAGCAGTGGGCCAGTCTCTGGAAACACCATATATTTT. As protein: CASSGPVSGNTIYF.

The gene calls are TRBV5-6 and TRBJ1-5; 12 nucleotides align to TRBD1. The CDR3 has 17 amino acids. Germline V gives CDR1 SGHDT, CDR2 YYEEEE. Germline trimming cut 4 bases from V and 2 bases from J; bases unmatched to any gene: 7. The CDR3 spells CASSRDRGPWGNQPQHF. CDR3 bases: TGTGCCAGCAGCAGGGACAGGGGGCCCTGGGGCAATCAGCCCCAGCATTTT. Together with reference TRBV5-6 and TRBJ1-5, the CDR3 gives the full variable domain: DAGVTQSPTHLIKTRGQQVTLRCSPKSGHDTVSWYQQALGQGPQFIFQYYEEEERQRGNFPDRFSGHQFPNYSSELNVNALLLGDSALYLCASSRDRGPWGNQPQHFGDGTRLSIL.

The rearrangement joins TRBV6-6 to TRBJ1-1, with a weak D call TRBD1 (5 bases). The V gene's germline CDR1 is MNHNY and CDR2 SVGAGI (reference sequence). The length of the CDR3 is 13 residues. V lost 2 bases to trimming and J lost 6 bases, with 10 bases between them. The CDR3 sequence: CASSYERGAEAFF. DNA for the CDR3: TGTGCCAGCAGTTACGAACGGGGGGCTGAAGCTTTCTTT.

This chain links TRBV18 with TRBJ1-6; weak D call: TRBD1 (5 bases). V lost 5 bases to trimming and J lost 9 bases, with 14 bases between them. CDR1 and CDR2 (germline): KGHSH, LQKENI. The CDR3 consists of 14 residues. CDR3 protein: CASSTGARASPLHF. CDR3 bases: TGTGCCAGCTCAACCGGAGCCAGGGCTTCACCCCTCCACTTT.

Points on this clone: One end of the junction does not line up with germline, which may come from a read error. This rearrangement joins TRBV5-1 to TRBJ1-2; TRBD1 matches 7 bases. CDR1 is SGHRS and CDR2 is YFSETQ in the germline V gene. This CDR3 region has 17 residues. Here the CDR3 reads CASSLGDSIFTNYGYTF. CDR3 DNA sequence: TGCGCTAGCAGCCTGGGGGACAGCATTTTTACTAACTATGGCTACACCTTC.